This is a list of T cell receptor beta chains from one sample in a study of blood T cell repertoires in COVID-19. TCRdb's copy holds only in-frame clones and misses some; the assay was immunoSEQ multiplex PCR. The sample contains about 260,000 clones, 85% to 90% of which appear only once. Material: PBMCs or T cells enriched from blood (not recorded which). All receptors come from a woman in her 30s with acute COVID-19. The CDR3 runs from the conserved cysteine through the conserved F or W. The order of the fields is V gene, clone size, D gene, J gene, CDR3 protein, CDR3 DNA. D genes are given only for firm matches. Some rows have no size entry. The others give once, few or many, or a class for an expanded clone.

V: TRBV4-1
size: once
D: .
J: TRBJ2-7
CDR3: CASSQVYPGEQYF
DNA: TGCGCCAGCAGCCAAGTTTATCCCGGCGAGCAGTACTTC

V: TRBV7-3
size: .
D: .
J: TRBJ2-3
CDR3: CASSLGHQTQYF
DNA: TGTGCCAGCAGCTTGGGCCACCAGACGCAGTATTTT

V: TRBV18
size: .
D: .
J: TRBJ1-1
CDR3: CASSPREESNTEAFF
DNA: TGTGCCAGCTCACCACGGGAGGAGTCGAACACTGAAGCTTTCTTT

V: TRBV28
size: once
D: .
J: TRBJ1-2
CDR3: CASSLGGNYGYTF
DNA: TGTGCCAGCAGTTTGGGGGGTAACTATGGCTACACCTTC

V: TRBV29-1
size: .
D: .
J: TRBJ2-7
CDR3: CSVEDQGYEQYF
DNA: TGCAGCGTTGAAGATCAGGGGTACGAGCAGTACTTC

V: TRBV9
size: .
D: .
J: TRBJ1-1
CDR3: CASSEFTGNTEAFF
DNA: TGTGCCAGCAGCGAATTTACAGGGAACACTGAAGCTTTCTTT

V: TRBV1
size: .
D: .
J: TRBJ2-1
CDR3: CTSSHRLAENEQFF
DNA: TGCACCAGCAGCCATAGACTAGCGGAAAATGAGCAGTTCTTC

V: TRBV11-3
size: .
D: .
J: TRBJ2-1
CDR3: CASSLGQGLGNEQFF
DNA: TGTGCCAGCAGCTTAGGCCAGGGTTTGGGTAATGAGCAGTTCTTC

V: TRBV18
size: .
D: .
J: TRBJ2-7
CDR3: CASSPTTLSGSYEQYF
DNA: TGTGCCAGCTCACCCACGACTCTTTCAGGGTCCTACGAGCAGTACTTC

V: TRBV11-2
size: many
D: .
J: TRBJ1-6
CDR3: CASSLNSLNSPLHF
DNA: TGTGCCAGCAGCTTAAATAGCCTGAATTCACCCCTCCACTTT

V: TRBV29-1
size: .
D: TRBD1
J: TRBJ2-2
CDR3: CSVVGQAPNTGELFF
DNA: TGCAGCGTTGTGGGACAGGCCCCGAACACCGGGGAGCTGTTTTTT

V: TRBV11-1
size: .
D: TRBD1
J: TRBJ1-1
CDR3: CASSLIRTGNTEAFF
DNA: TGTGCCAGCAGCTTAATTCGGACAGGGAACACTGAAGCTTTCTTT